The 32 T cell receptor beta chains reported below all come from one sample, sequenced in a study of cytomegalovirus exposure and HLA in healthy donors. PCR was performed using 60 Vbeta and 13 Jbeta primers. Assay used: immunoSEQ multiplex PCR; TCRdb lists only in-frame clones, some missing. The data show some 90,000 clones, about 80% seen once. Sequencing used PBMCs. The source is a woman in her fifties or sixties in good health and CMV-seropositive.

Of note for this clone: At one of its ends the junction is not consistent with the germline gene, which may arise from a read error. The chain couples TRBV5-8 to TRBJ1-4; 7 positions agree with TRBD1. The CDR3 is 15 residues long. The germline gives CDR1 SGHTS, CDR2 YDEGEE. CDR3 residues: CASSLGRGQGEKLLF. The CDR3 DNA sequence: TGTGCCAGCAGCTTGGGTCGGGGCCAGGGGGAAAAACTGCTTTTT.

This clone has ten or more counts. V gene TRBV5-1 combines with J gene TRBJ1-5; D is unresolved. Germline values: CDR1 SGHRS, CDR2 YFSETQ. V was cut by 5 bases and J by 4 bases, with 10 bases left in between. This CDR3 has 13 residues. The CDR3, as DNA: TGCGCCAGCAGTTATGACGGGAATCAGCCCCAGCATTTT. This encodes CASSYDGNQPQHF. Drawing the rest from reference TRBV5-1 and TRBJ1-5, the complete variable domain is KAGVTQTPRYLIKTRGQQVTLSCSPISGHRSVSWYQQTPGQGLQFLFEYFSETQRNKGNFPGRFSGRQFSNSRSEMNVSTLELGDSALYLCASSYDGNQPQHFGDGTRLSIL.

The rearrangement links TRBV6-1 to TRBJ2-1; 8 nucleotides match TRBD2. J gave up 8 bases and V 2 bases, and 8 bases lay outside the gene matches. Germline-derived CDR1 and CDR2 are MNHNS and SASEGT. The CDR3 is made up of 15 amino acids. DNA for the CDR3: TGTGCCAGCAGTGAATCTCCTAGCGGGTTTTATGAGCAGTTCTTC. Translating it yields CASSESPSGFYEQFF.

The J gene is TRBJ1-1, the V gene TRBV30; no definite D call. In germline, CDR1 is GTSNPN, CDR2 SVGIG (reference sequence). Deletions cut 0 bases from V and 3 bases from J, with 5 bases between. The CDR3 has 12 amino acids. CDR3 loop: CAWSVSYTEAFF. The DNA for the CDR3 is TGTGCCTGGAGTGTCTCTTACACTGAAGCTTTCTTT.

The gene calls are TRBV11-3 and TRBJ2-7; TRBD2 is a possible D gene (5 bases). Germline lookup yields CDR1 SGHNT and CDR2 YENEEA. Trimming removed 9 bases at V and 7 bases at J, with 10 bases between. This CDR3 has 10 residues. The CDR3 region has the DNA TGTGCCAGTTCGTCGGGGGAGCAGTACGTC. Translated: CASSSGEQYV.

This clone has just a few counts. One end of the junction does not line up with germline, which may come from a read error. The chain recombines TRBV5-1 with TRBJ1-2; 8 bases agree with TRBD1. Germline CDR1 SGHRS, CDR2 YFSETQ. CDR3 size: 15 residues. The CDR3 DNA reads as TGTGCCAGCACCTTTTTTGACAGGGGACTCTATGGCTACACCTTC. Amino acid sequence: CASTFFDRGLYGYTF.

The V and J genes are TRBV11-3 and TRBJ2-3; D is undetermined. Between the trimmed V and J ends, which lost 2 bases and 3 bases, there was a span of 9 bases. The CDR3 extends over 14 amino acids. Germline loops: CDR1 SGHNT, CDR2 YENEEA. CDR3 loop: CASSLQPTTDTQYF. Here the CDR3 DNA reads TGTGCCAGCAGCTTACAGCCGACTACAGATACGCAGTATTTT.

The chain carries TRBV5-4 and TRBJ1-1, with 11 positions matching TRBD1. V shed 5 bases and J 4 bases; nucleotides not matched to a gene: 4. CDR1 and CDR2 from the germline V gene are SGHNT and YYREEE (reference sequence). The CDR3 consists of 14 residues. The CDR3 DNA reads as TGTGCCAGCAGTCGGGACAGGGGGGGCACTGAAGCTTTCTTT. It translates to CASSRDRGGTEAFF.

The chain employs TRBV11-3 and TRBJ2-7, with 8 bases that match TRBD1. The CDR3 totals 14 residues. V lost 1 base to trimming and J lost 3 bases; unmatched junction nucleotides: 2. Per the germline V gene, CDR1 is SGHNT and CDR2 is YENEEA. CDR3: CASSLGTGHYEQYV. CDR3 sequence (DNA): TGTGCCAGCAGCTTAGGGACAGGGCACTACGAGCAGTACGTC.

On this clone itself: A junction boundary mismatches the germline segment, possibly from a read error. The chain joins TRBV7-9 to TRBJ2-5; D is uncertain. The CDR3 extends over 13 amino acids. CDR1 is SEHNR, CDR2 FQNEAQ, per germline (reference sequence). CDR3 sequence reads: CSSSFQPRETQYF. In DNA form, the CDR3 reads TGTTCCAGCAGCTTTCAACCACGGGAGACCCAGTACTTC.

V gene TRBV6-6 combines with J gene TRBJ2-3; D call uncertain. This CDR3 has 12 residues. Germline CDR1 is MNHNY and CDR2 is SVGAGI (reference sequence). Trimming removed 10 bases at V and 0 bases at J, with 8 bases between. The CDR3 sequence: CATLSSTDTQYF. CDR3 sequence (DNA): TGTGCCACCCTTTCCAGCACAGATACGCAGTATTTT.

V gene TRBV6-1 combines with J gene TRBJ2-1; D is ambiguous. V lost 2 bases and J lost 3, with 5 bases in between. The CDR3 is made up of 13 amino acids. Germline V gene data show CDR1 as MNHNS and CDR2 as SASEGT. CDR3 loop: CASSEYFYNEQFF. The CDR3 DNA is TGTGCCAGCAGTGAATACTTCTACAATGAGCAGTTCTTC.

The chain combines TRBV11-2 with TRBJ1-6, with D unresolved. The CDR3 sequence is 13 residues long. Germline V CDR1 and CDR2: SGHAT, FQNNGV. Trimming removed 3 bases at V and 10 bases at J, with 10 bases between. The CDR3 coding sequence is TGTGCCAGCAGCTTCGGAGTCGGGTCACCCCTCCACTTT. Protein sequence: CASSFGVGSPLHF.

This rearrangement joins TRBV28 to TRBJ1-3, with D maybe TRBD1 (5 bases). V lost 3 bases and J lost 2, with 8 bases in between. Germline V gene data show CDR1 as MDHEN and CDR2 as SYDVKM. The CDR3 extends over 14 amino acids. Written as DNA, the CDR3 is TGTGCCAGCAGTTTCTCGGGGGCTGGAAACACCATATATTTT. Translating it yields CASSFSGAGNTIYF.

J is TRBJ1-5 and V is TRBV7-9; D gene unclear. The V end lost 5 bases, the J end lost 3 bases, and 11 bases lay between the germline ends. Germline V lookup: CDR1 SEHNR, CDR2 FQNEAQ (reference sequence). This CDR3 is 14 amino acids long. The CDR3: CASSNDMINQPQHF. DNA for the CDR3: TGTGCCAGCAGCAATGACATGATCAATCAGCCCCAGCATTTT.

The CDR3 is CASSLAGLGTDTQYF. CDR3 sequence (DNA): TGCGCCAGCAGCTTGGCGGGACTTGGCACAGATACGCAGTATTTT. The chain uses TRBV5-1 and TRBJ2-3; D may be TRBD2 (6 bases). The germline CDR1 and CDR2 sequences are SGHRS and YFSETQ. V lost 0 bases and J lost 1, with 9 bases in between. The CDR3 length is 15 residues.

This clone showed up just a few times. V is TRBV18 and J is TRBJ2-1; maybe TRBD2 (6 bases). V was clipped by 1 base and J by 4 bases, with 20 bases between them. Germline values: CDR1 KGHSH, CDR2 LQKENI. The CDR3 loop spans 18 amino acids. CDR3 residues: CASSPLMRGAGQYNEQFF. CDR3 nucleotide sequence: TGTGCCAGCTCACCACTTATGCGGGGCGCGGGCCAGTACAATGAGCAGTTCTTC. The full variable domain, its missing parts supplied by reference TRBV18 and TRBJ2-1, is NAGVMQNPRHLVRRRGQEARLRCSPMKGHSHVYWYRQLPEEGLKFMVYLQKENIIDESGMPKERFSAEFPKEGPSILRIQQVVRGDSAAYFCASSPLMRGAGQYNEQFFGPGTRLTVL.

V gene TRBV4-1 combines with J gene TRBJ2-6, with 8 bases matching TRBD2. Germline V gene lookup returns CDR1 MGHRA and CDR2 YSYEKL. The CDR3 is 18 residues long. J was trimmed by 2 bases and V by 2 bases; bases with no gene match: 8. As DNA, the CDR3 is TGCGCCAGCAGCCAAAGGTCGGGGGGGATTACTGGGGCCAACGTCCTGACTTTC. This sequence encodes CASSQRSGGITGANVLTF.

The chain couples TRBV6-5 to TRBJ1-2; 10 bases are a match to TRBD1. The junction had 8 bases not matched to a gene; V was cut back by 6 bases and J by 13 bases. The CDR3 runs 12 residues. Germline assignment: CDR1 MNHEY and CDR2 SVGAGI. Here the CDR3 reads CASRPGQGKPTF. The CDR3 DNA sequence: TGTGCCAGCAGGCCGGGACAGGGGAAACCCACCTTC.

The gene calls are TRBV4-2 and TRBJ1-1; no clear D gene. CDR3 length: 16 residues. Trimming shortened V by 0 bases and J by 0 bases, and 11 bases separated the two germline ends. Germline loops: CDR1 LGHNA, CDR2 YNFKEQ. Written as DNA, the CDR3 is TGTGCCAGCAGCCAAGAGGAGTGGCAGCTGAACACTGAAGCTTTCTTT. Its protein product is CASSQEEWQLNTEAFF.

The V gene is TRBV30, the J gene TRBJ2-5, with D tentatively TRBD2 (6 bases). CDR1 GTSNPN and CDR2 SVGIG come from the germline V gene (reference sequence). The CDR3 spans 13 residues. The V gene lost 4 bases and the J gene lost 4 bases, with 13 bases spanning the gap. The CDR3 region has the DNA TGTGCCTGGAATATAGCGGCAGGAGAGACCCAGTACTTC. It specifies CAWNIAAGETQYF. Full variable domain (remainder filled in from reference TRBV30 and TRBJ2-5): SQTIHQWPATLVQPVGSPLSLECTVEGTSNPNLYWYRQAAGRGLQLLFYSVGIGQISSEVPQNLSASRPQDRQFILSSKKLLLSDSGFYLCAWNIAAGETQYFGPGTRLLVL.

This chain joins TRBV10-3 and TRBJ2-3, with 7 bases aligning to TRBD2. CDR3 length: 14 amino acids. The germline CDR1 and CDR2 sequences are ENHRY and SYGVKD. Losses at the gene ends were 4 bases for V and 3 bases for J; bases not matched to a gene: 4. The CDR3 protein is CAISAPGGTDTQYF. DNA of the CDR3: TGTGCCATCAGTGCGCCGGGAGGAACAGATACGCAGTATTTT.

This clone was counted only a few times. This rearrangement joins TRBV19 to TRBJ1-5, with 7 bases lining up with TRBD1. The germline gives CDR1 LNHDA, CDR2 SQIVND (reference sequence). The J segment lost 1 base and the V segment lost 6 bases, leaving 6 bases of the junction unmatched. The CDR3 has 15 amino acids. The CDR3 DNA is TGTGCCAGTAGAGAGGACAGGTCGAGCAATCAGCCCCAGCATTTT. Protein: CASREDRSSNQPQHF.

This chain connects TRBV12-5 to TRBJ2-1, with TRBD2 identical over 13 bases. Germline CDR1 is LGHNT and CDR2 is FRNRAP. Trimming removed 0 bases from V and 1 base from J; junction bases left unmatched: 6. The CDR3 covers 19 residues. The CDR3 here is CASGLVLAGGAGSYNEQFF. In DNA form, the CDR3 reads TGTGCTAGTGGTTTGGTACTAGCGGGAGGGGCGGGTTCCTACAATGAGCAGTTCTTC.

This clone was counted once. The CDR3 sequence is CASSRGLAGYNEQFF. The DNA for the CDR3 is TGTGCCAGCAGCCGGGGGCTAGCGGGCTACAATGAGCAGTTCTTC. The chain couples TRBV11-3 to TRBJ2-1; 8 bases fit TRBD2. Germline CDR1 is SGHNT and CDR2 is YENEEA. CDR3 length: 15 amino acids. Trimming cost V 5 bases and J 3 bases; bases outside gene matches: 6.

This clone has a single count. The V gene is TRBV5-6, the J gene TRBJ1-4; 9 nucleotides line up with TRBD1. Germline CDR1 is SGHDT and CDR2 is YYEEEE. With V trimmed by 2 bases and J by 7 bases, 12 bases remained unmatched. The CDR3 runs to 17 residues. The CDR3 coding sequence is TGTGCCAGCAGCTTCTCCCCGCACAGGGGGCGAGGTGAAAAACTGTTTTTT. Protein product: CASSFSPHRGRGEKLFF.

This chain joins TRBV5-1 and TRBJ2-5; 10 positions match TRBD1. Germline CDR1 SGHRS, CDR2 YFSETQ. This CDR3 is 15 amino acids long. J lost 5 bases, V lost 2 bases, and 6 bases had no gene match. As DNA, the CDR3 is TGCGCCAGCAGCTTAGGACAGGGGGTAGGGGAGACCCAGTACTTC. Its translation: CASSLGQGVGETQYF. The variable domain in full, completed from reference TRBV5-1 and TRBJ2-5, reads KAGVTQTPRYLIKTRGQQVTLSCSPISGHRSVSWYQQTPGQGLQFLFEYFSETQRNKGNFPGRFSGRQFSNSRSEMNVSTLELGDSALYLCASSLGQGVGETQYFGPGTRLLVL.

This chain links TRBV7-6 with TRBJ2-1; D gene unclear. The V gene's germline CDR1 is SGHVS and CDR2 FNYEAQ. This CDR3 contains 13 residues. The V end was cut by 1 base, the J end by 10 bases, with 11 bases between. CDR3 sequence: CASSLGVEPEQFF. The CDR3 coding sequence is TGTGCCAGCAGCTTAGGAGTGGAGCCGGAGCAGTTCTTC.

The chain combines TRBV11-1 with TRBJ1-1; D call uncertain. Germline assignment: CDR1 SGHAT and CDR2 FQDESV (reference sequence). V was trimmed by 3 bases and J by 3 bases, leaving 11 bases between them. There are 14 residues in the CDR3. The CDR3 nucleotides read TGTGCCAGCAGCTTCTCCGAGAGGGACACTGAAGCTTTCTTT. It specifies CASSFSERDTEAFF.

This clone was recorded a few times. The chain's CDR3 is CASSQTGLAVFTKNIQYF. The CDR3, as DNA: TGCGCCAGCAGCCAGACCGGACTAGCCGTTTTTACCAAAAACATTCAGTACTTC. The chain uses TRBV4-1 and TRBJ2-4; TRBD2 matches at 8 bases. V trimming: 3 bases; J trimming: 2 bases; junction bases outside the gene matches: 12. The CDR3 has 18 amino acids. CDR1 is MGHRA and CDR2 is YSYEKL in the germline V gene.

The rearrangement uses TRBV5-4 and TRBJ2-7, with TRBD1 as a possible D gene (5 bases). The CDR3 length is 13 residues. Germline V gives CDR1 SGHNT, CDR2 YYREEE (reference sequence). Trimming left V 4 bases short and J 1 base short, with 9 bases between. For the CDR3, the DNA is TGTGCCAGCAGCCCCCCAGGGTCCTACGAGCAGTACGTC. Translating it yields CASSPPGSYEQYV.

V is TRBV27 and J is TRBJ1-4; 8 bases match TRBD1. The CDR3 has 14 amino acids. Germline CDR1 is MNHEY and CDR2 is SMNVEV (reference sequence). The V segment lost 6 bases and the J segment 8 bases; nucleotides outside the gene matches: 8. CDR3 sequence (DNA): TGTGCCAGCAGCGATCAGGGGGCGCAGGAAAAACTGTTTTTT. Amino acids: CASSDQGAQEKLFF.